This T cell receptor beta chain was profiled in a study of shared clonotypes between healthy human individuals. The overall study: Donors were a couple of women and a few men aged 18 to 49.

The assay was immunoSEQ multiplex PCR, and TCRdb's table has in-frame clones only and misses some. The sample includes hundreds of thousands of clones, about 91% of them seen just once. Germline V gene sequence: CDR1 SGHTA, CDR2 FQGNSA. This CDR3 is 15 amino acids long. V lost 5 bases and J lost 5, with 18 bases in between. Naive CD8 cells lacked CD45RO, underwent positive selection for CCR7 and left out terminally differentiated effector memory CD45RA+ cells. What was sequenced was naive CD8+ T cells sorted from blood. The clonotype was recovered from a man aged 30 to 39 in good health. This chain connects TRBV7-2 to TRBJ2-5, with D perhaps assigned TRBD1 or TRBD2 (7 bases each). This chain's CDR3 is CASSPGGGLSETQYF. Here the CDR3 DNA reads TGTGCCAGCAGCCCAGGGGGGGGGCTAAGCGAGACCCAGTACTTC. The variable domain in full, completed from reference TRBV7-2 and TRBJ2-5, reads GAGVSQSPSNKVTEKGKDVELRCDPISGHTALYWYRQSLGQGLEFLIYFQGNSAPDKSGLPSDRFSAERTGGSVSTLTIQRTQQEDSAVYLCASSPGGGLSETQYFGPGTRLLVL.